The clone carrying this TCR beta chain was observed a single time. This record belongs to a study of blood T cell repertoires in COVID-19. The CDR3 totals 13 residues. CDR1 and CDR2 from the germline V gene are SGHNT and YYREEE (reference sequence). Trimming cost V 4 bases and J 12 bases, with 16 bases left between them. The method was immunoSEQ multiplex PCR; TCRdb's version includes in-frame clones alone and lacks a portion of them. The sample lists hundreds of thousands of clones; 80% to 85% were seen once. Material: PBMCs or T cells enriched from blood (not recorded which). This chain uses TRBV5-4 with TRBJ2-2; D remains unclear. The clonotype was recovered from a man aged 40-50 years who had been exposed to COVID-19. CDR3 sequence reads: CASSPTSSSKLFF. The DNA for the CDR3 is TGTGCCAGCAGCCCAACATCTTCGTCGAAGCTGTTTTTT.